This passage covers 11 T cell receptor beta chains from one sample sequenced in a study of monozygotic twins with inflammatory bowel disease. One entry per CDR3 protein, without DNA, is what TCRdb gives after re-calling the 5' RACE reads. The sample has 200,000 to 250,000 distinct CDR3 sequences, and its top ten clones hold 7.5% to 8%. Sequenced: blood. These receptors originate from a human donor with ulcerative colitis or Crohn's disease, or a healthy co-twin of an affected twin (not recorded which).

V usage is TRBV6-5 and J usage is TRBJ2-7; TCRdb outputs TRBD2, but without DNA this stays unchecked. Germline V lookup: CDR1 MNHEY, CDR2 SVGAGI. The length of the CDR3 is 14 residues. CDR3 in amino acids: CASSYQRGLTEQYF.

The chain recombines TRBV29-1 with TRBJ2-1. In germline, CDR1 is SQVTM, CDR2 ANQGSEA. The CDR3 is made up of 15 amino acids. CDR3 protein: CSVDDGITVEYEQFF.

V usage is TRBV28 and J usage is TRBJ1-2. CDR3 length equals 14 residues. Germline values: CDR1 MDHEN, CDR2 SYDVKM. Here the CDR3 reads CASRSRRFDYGYTF.

This chain's CDR3 is CASSIGRYEQYF. The chain couples TRBV12-3 or TRBV12-4 to TRBJ2-7. The CDR3 length is 12 residues.

The CDR3 loop reads CASSWIGGTEAFF. The V and J genes are TRBV6-5 and TRBJ1-1; checking the TCRdb D call of TRBD1 is not possible without DNA. The length of the CDR3 is 13 residues. Germline V lookup: CDR1 MNHEY, CDR2 SVGAGI.

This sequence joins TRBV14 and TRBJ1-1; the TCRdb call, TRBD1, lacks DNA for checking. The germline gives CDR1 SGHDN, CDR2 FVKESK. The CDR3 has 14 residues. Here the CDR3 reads CASSPLRGDTEAFF.

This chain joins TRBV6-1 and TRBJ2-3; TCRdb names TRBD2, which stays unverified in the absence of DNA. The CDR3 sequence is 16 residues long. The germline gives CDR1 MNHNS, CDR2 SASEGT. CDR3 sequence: CASSLIAGGDPDTQYF.

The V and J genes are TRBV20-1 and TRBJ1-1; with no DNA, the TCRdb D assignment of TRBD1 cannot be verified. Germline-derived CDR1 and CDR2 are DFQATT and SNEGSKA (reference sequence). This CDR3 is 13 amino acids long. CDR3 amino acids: CSASTGGYTEAFF.

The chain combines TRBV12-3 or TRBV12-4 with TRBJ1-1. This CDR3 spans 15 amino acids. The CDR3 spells CASSLADVGSAHQLF.

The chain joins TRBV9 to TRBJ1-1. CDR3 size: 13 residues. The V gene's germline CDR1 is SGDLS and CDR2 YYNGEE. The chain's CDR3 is CASSSHSNTEAFF.

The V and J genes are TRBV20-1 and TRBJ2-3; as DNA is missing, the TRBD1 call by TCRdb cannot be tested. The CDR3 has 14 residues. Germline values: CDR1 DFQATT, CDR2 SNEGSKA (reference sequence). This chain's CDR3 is CSALSDRDGDTQYF.